This TCR beta chain was profiled in a study of shared T cell receptors in the human thymus. Trimming cost V 3 bases and J 3 bases; bases outside gene matches: 7. Germline V lookup: CDR1 SGHDT, CDR2 YYEEEE. The CDR3 is 15 amino acids. Here immunoSEQ multiplex PCR was the method, and the copy in TCRdb shows in-frame clones only, minus some. The sample lists about 660,000 clones, around 89% occurring once. The same sample was also used in a study of human thymus T cells. That paper notes: Thymic material originated from resections removed in the course of corrective heart surgery. It looked as if thymic and blood repertoires used V and J genes in a biased way.

The receptor was isolated from a boy in the first two years of life with a congenital heart defect. The sample comprised thymocytes. This sequence joins TRBV5-6 and TRBJ2-7; TRBD2 aligns across 9 bases. CDR3 DNA sequence: TGTGCCAGCAGCTGGCCCCGGCGGGAGGGCTACGAGCAGTACTTC. The encoded protein is CASSWPRREGYEQYF.